This T cell receptor beta chain was sequenced in a study of cytomegalovirus exposure and HLA in healthy donors. Per the germline V gene, CDR1 is ENHRY and CDR2 is SYGVKD. J gave up 0 bases and V 8 bases, and 5 bases lay outside the gene matches. This CDR3 region has 15 residues. Primers for the PCR totalled 60 Vbeta and 13 Jbeta. Method: immunoSEQ multiplex PCR; TCRdb's copy keeps in-frame clones and lacks some. This sample's clone table lists 130,000 or so clones. The rearrangement uses TRBV10-3 and TRBJ2-3, with 10 bases matching TRBD2. The sample comprised PBMCs. This TCR came from a woman between 18 and 29 years old in good health and CMV-seronegative. The DNA for the CDR3 is TGTGCCATCGCTAGCGGGAGACGGAGCACAGATACGCAGTATTTT. Protein: CAIASGRRSTDTQYF.